This T cell receptor (beta chain) was captured by sequencing in a study of shared T cell receptors in the human thymus. Produced via immunoSEQ multiplex PCR; TCRdb's table is partial and in-frame only. The repertoire holds 700,000 to 750,000 clones, with roughly 88% as singletons. The CDR3 is 16 residues long. Germline V gives CDR1 MGHRA, CDR2 YSYEKL. J was trimmed by 4 bases and V by 1 base; bases with no gene match: 9. These data also featured in a second study, about human thymus T cells. As that report states: Resections obtained during corrective heart surgery supplied the thymus tissue. Biased V and J segment usage appeared in thymus and peripheral blood.

The rearrangement links TRBV4-1 to TRBJ1-2, with TRBD1 identical over 7 bases. The origin of this receptor is a girl under two years old with a congenital heart defect. The sample taken for sequencing was thymocytes. The CDR3 protein is CASSQVAGTAFYGYTF. For the CDR3, the DNA is TGCGCCAGCAGCCAAGTTGCCGGGACAGCTTTCTATGGCTACACCTTC.